The 11 T cell receptor beta chains below were found in one sample sequenced in a study of blood T cells in healthy people across ages. A J-beta primer mix and a sample-barcoded 5' primer were used in a second PCR of about 7 to 12 cycles. TCRdb reanalysed the 5' RACE reads using MiXCR and keeps one entry per CDR3 protein. The sample contains approximately 780,000 distinct CDR3 sequences, 20% to 30% of which appear only once. This sample was shared with a second study, whose subject was T cells of mothers and their children.

Source material: blood. The receptors here all came from a boy aged 5-17 years in good health.

The gene calls are TRBV28 and TRBJ2-3, with a possible D match to TRBD2 (6 bases). This CDR3 region has 17 residues. CDR1 is MDHEN and CDR2 is SYDVKM in the germline V gene. The V end lost 0 bases, the J end lost 0 bases, and 13 bases lay between the germline ends. The DNA of the CDR3 is TGTGCCAGCAGTTTATGGGGCGAGCGGGCCAGCACAGATACGCAGTATTTT. This encodes CASSLWGERASTDTQYF.

In its sample, this clonotype was seen a few times. The chain is built from TRBV2 and TRBJ2-1; 8 bases are shared with TRBD1. The CDR3 extends over 16 amino acids. Germline-derived CDR1 and CDR2 are SNHLY and FYNNEI. V was clipped by 2 bases and J by 2 bases; unmatched bases: 5. The DNA of the CDR3 is TGTGCCAGCAGTGAACAGGGGGCGGCAACCTACAATGAGCAGTTCTTC. It codes for CASSEQGAATYNEQFF.

The chain combines TRBV20-1 with TRBJ2-2; D is unclear. Germline CDR1 and CDR2: DFQATT and SNEGSKA (reference sequence). The V and J ends lost 1 base and 2 bases respectively, with 5 bases between them. This CDR3 is built from 13 residues. The CDR3 nucleotides read TGCAGTGCTAGAGCCAGCAACACCGGGGAGCTGTTTTTT. This codes for CSARASNTGELFF.

The chain recombines TRBV6-2 or TRBV6-3 with TRBJ2-7; D could derive from TRBD1 or TRBD2 (5 bases each). The germline CDR1 and CDR2 sequences are MNHEY and SVGEGT. The CDR3 sequence is 15 residues long. Between the trimmed V and J ends, which lost 10 bases and 1 base, there was a span of 20 bases. CDR3 loop: CATHLGVASSYEQYF. Here the CDR3 DNA reads TGTGCCACCCATTTAGGGGTAGCGAGTTCCTACGAGCAGTACTTC.

The chain links TRBV29-1 to TRBJ2-4; unclear D gene. This CDR3 is built from 11 residues. Germline V gene sequence: CDR1 SQVTM, CDR2 ANQGSEA. The V end was cut by 6 bases, the J end by 7 bases, with 10 bases between. CDR3 DNA sequence: TGCAGCGTATCCTCCCCGAACATTCAGTACTTC. It codes for CSVSSPNIQYF.

CDR3 sequence reads: CASGLVSQGYQETQYF. DNA of the CDR3: TGTGCTAGTGGTTTGGTTTCACAGGGGTACCAAGAGACCCAGTACTTC. The chain carries TRBV12-5 and TRBJ2-5, with 7 bases lining up with TRBD1. This CDR3 has 16 residues. Germline CDR1 and CDR2: LGHNT and FRNRAP. The trim removed 0 bases at V and 0 bases at J, leaving 4 bases unmatched.

The chain has TRBV7-2 and TRBJ2-5; TRBD1 aligns across 8 bases. Germline CDR1 and CDR2: SGHTA and FQGNSA. The CDR3 extends over 16 amino acids. Trimming at V came to 5 bases and at J to 2 bases, leaving 10 bases not matched to a gene. CDR3 nucleotides: TGTGCCAGCAGCCCCGAATGGACAGGGCGGCAAGAGACCCAGTACTTC. Protein sequence: CASSPEWTGRQETQYF.

This clonotype was observed at least ten times. The chain is built from TRBV6-5 and TRBJ1-2, with TRBD1 matching 8 bases. With 5 bases clipped from V and 5 bases from J, the junction kept 4 bases outside the gene matches. CDR3 size: 13 residues. The V gene's germline CDR1 is MNHEY and CDR2 SVGAGI. The CDR3 reads CASSRDRRYGYTF. CDR3 nucleotide sequence: TGTGCCAGCAGTAGGGACAGGCGATATGGCTACACCTTC.

The chain joins TRBV12-3 or TRBV12-4 to TRBJ2-3; 7 bases align to TRBD1. CDR3 length: 15 residues. With V trimmed by 0 bases and J by 3 bases, 3 bases remained unmatched. The CDR3 DNA follows: TGTGCCAGCAGTTTAGCCCCGACAGGGACAGATACGCAGTATTTT. Protein product: CASSLAPTGTDTQYF.

The V and J genes are TRBV27 and TRBJ2-5, with no clear D. This CDR3 is 14 amino acids long. V lost 0 bases, J lost 5 bases, and 10 bases lay in between. CDR1 is MNHEY, CDR2 SMNVEV, per germline (reference sequence). The CDR3 loop reads CASSLSGIGETQYF. The DNA of the CDR3 is TGTGCCAGCAGTTTATCAGGGATTGGCGAGACCCAGTACTTC.

This clonotype has only a few counts. The V call is TRBV12-3 or TRBV12-4, the J call TRBJ1-1; D perhaps matches TRBD1 (6 bases). The CDR3 runs 13 residues. V was pared by 6 bases and J by 6 bases, with 14 bases between. The CDR3 DNA reads TGTGCCAGCAGACAGGGCCCGAGCCCTGAAGCTTTCTTT. This codes for CASRQGPSPEAFF.